The T cell receptor beta chain described here comes from a study of cytomegalovirus exposure and HLA in healthy donors. Study-level information: The study placed 70% to 90% of its approximately 360 genotyped donors in the Caucasian-associated ancestry cluster. Study-wide findings and caveats: According to the study, around 150 TCR beta chains were cytomegalovirus-associated. Later analysis revealed greater clonal expansion in HLA-associated TCR beta chains than in equally common others. Highest at DRB1 and lowest at HLA-C, TCR association rates differed among HLA loci in a later analysis.

This CDR3 comprises 17 residues. Germline CDR1 reads MNHNS; CDR2 reads SASEGT. V was pared by 4 bases and J by 1 base, with 11 bases of the junction left unmatched. Remarks on this clone: Its target is unknown.

PCR amplification relied on 60 Vbeta primers (plus 13 Jbeta primers). Assay: immunoSEQ multiplex PCR; the TCRdb copy retains only in-frame clones and omits some. The table records about 270,000 clones, roughly two thirds of them present only once. Sequences were obtained from PBMCs. The sequence was collected from a female donor in good health and CMV-seronegative. The V gene is TRBV6-1, the J gene TRBJ2-5; 8 positions agree with TRBD1. In DNA form, the CDR3 reads TGTGCCAGCAGTGGCAACAGGGGGAGTTGGGCCCAAGAGACCCAGTACTTC. Translation: CASSGNRGSWAQETQYF.